This T cell receptor beta chain was captured by sequencing in a study of T cell responses to AZD1222 COVID-19 vaccine. Study-wide findings and caveats: Possibly, clonal diversity was underestimated; donors were largely white British and included more females. Increases in Spike-specific TCR breadth and depth were seen after two AZD1222 doses.

In the case of this clone: Its target is unknown. This CDR3 is also generated by other DNA sequences in the sample.

Clones were read by immunoSEQ multiplex PCR, and TCRdb kept only the in-frame ones, dropping some. This table has roughly 200,000 clones, approximately 91% appearing once. Pooling of second doses given at about 4 or about 12 weeks was done. The germline gives CDR1 MDHEN, CDR2 SYDVKM. This CDR3 is 14 amino acids long. The V segment lost 5 bases and the J segment 4 bases; nucleotides outside the gene matches: 4. V gene TRBV28 combines with J gene TRBJ2-7, with TRBD2 matching over 11 bases. Sequenced here: peripheral blood, sampled 28 days after the second AZD1222 dose. This clonotype was obtained from an adult who received the AZD1222 COVID-19 vaccine. The CDR3 nucleotides are TGTGCCAGCAGTAGGCTAGCGGGGGGATACGAGCAGTACTTC. Protein sequence: CASSRLAGGYEQYF.